Here is one T cell receptor (beta chain) with its context. One junction end disagrees with the germline gene, perhaps due to a read error. The CDR3 runs 13 residues. The germline V gene encodes CDR1 MDHEN and CDR2 SYDVKM. The sample originates from a study of blood T cell repertoires in COVID-19. Authors' processing steps: Reference gene primers were amplified, and this amplification served to estimate nucleated cell counts. Clones were read by immunoSEQ multiplex PCR, and TCRdb kept only the in-frame ones, dropping some. From that table come the V and J calls and clone size; the DNA was used to work out D and trimming. The sample shows 120,000 to 150,000 clones, around 85% of them seen only once.

The receptor was derived from a woman aged 40 to 49 with active or convalescent COVID-19. The chain recombines TRBV28 with TRBJ1-2; 7 bases fit TRBD1. The sequencing input was peripheral blood. CDR3 loop: CASSLPPRGSLAF. DNA for the CDR3: TGTGCCAGCAGTTTGCCTCCCAGGGGGAGCTTGGCCTTC.